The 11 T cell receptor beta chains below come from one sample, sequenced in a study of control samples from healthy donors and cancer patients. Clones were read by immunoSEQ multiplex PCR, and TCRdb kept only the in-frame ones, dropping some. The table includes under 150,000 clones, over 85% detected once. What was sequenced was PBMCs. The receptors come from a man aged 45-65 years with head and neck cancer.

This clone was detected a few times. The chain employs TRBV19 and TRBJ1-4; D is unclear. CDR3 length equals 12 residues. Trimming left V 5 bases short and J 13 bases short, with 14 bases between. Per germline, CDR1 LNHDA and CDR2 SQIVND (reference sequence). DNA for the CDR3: TGTGCCAGTAGTTTGGGAGGCGTGAGACTGTTTTTT. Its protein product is CASSLGGVRLFF. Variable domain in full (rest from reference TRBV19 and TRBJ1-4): DGGITQSPKYLFRKEGQNVTLSCEQNLNHDAMYWYRQDPGQGLRLIYYSQIVNDFQKGDIAEGYSVSREKKESFPLTVTSAQKNPTAFYLCASSLGGVRLFFGSGTQLSVL.

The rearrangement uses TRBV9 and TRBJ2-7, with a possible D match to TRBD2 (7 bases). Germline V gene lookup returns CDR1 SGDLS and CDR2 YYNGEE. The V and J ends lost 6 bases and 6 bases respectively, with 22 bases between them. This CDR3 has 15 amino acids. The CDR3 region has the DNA TGTGCCAGCACCGTCGGTCAAGGGGGGGGAGGCGAGCAGTACTTC. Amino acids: CASTVGQGGGGEQYF.

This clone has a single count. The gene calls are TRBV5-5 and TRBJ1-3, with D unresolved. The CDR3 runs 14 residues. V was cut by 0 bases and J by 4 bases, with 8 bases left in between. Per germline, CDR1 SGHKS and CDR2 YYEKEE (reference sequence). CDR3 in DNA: TGTGCCAGCAGCTTGGAGGGAACGGGAAACACCATATATTTT. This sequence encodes CASSLEGTGNTIYF.

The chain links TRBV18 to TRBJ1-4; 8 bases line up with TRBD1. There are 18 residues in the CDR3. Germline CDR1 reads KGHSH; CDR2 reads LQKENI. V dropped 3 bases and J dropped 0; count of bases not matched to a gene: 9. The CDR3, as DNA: TGTGCCAGCTCACCTCGGACAGGGAGGAGAGCAACTAATGAAAAACTGTTTTTT. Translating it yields CASSPRTGRRATNEKLFF.

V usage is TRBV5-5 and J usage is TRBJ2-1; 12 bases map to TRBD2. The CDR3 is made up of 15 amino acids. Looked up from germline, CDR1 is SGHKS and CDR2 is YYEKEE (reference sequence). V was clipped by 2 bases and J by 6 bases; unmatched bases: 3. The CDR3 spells CASSLLAGGANEQFF. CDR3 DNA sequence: TGTGCCAGCAGCTTACTAGCGGGAGGAGCCAATGAGCAGTTCTTC.

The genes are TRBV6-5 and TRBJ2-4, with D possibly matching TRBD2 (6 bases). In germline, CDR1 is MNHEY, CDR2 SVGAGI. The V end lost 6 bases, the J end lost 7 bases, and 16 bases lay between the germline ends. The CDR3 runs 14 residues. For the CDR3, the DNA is TGTGCCAGCAGGCCCAGACTAGTTGGGAACATTCAGTACTTC. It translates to CASRPRLVGNIQYF.

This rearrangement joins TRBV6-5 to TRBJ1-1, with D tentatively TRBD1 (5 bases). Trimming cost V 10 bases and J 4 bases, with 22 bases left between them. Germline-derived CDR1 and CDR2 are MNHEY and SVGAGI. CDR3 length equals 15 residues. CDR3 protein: CATRLGTDWATEAFF. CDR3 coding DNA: TGTGCCACCCGACTCGGGACGGACTGGGCCACTGAAGCTTTCTTT.

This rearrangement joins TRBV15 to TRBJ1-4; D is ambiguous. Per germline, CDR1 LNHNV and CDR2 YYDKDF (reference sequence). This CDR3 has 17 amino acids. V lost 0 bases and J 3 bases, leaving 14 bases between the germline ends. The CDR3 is CATSREIGAGANEKLFF. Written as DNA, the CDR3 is TGTGCCACCAGCAGAGAGATCGGAGCGGGAGCTAATGAAAAACTGTTTTTT.

CDR3 loop: CASSYGWAGGSDTQYF. CDR3 sequence (DNA): TGTGCCAGCAGCTATGGGTGGGCGGGGGGTTCGGATACGCAGTATTTT. V is TRBV5-4 and J is TRBJ2-3; 8 bases align to TRBD2. CDR1 SGHNT and CDR2 YYREEE come from the germline V gene (reference sequence). CDR3 length equals 16 residues. J was trimmed by 6 bases and V by 3 bases; bases with no gene match: 12.

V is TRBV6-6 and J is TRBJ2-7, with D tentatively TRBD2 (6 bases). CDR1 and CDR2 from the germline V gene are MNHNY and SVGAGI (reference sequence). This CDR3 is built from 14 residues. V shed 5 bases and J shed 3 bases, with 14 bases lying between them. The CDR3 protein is CASSNAGLDYEQYF. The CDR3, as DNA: TGTGCCAGCAGTAACGCGGGACTCGACTACGAGCAGTACTTC.

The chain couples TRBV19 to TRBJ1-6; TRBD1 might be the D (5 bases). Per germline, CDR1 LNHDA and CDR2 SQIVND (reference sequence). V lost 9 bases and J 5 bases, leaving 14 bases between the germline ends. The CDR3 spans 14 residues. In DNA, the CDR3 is TGTGCCAGCGGGGCTAAAACTCATAATTCACCCCTCCACTTT. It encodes CASGAKTHNSPLHF.